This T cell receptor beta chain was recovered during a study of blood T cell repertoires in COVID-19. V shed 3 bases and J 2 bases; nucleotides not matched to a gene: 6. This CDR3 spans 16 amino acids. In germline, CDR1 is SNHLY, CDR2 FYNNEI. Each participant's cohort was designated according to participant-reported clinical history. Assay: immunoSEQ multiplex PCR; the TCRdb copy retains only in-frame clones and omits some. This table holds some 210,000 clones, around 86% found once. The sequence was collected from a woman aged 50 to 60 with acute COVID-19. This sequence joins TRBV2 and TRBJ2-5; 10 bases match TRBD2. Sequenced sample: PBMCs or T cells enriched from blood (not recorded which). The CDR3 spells CASSEDGLAAQETQYF. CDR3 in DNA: TGTGCCAGCAGTGAGGACGGACTAGCGGCACAAGAGACCCAGTACTTC.